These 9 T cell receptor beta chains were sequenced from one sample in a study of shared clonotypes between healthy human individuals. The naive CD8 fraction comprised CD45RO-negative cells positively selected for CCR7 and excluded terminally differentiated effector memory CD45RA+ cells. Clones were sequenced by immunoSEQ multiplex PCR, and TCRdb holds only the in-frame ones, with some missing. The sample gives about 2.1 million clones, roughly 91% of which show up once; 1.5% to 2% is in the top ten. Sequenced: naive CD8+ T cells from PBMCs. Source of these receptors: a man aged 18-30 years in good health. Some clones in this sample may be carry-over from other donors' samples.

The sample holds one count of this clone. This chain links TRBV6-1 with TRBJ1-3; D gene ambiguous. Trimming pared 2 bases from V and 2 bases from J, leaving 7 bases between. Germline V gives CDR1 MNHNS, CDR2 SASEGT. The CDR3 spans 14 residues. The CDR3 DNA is TGTGCCAGCAGTGAATGGAACGCTGGAAACACCATATATTTT. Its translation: CASSEWNAGNTIYF.

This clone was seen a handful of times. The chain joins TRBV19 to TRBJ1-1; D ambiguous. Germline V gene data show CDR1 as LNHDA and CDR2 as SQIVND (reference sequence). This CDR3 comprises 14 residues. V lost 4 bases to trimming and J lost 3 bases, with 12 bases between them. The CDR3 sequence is CASSTPSWYTEAFF. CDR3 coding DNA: TGTGCCAGTAGTACACCAAGCTGGTACACTGAAGCTTTCTTT.

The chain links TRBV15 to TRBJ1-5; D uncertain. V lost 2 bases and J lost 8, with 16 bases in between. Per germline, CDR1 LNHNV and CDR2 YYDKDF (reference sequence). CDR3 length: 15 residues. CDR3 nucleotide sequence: TGTGCCACCAGCAGAACGCCGGGATTTCCAGAGCCCCAGCATTTT. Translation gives CATSRTPGFPEPQHF.

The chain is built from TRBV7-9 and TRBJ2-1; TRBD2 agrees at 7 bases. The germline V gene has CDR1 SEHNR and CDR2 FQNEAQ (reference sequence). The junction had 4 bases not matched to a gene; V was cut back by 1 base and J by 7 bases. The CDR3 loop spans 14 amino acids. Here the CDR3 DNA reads TGTGCCAGCAGCTTAGTAGCGGGCCGGAATGAGCAGTTCTTC. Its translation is CASSLVAGRNEQFF. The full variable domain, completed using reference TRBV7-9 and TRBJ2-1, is DTGVSQNPRHKITKRGQNVTFRCDPISEHNRLYWYRQTLGQGPEFLTYFQNEAQLEKSRLLSDRFSAERPKGSFSTLEIQRTEQGDSAMYLCASSLVAGRNEQFFGPGTRLTVL.

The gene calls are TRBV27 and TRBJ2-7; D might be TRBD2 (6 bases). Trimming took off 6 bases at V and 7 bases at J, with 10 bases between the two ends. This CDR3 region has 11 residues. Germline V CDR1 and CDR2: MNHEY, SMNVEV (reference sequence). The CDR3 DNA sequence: TGTGCCAGCAGAAGTGCGGGAGAGCAGTACTTC. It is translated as CASRSAGEQYF.

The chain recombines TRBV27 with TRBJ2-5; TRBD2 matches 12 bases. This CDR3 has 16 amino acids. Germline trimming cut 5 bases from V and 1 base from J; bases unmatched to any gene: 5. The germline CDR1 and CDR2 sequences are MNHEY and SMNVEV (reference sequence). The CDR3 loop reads CASSPGTSGFQETQYF. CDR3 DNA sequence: TGTGCCAGCAGTCCAGGGACTAGCGGGTTCCAAGAGACCCAGTACTTC.

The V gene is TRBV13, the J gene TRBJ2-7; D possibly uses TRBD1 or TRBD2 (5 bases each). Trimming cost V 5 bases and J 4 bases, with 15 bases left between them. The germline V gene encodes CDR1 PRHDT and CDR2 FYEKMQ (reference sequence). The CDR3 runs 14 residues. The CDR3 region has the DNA TGTGCCAGCAGCCCCGGGACGGTCTTATACGAGCAGTACTTC. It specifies CASSPGTVLYEQYF.

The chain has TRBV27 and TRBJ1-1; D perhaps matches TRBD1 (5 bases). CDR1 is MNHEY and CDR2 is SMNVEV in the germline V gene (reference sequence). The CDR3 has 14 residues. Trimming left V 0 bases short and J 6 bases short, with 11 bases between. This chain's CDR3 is CASSLSGEAPEAFF. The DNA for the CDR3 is TGTGCCAGCAGTTTATCGGGGGAAGCACCTGAAGCTTTCTTT.

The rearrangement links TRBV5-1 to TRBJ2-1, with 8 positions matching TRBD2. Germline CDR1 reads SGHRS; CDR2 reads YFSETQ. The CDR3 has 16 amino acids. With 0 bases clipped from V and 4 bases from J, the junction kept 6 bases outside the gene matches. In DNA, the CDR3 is TGCGCCAGCAGCTTGGCAGGGACTAGGGTTTACAATGAGCAGTTCTTC. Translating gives CASSLAGTRVYNEQFF.